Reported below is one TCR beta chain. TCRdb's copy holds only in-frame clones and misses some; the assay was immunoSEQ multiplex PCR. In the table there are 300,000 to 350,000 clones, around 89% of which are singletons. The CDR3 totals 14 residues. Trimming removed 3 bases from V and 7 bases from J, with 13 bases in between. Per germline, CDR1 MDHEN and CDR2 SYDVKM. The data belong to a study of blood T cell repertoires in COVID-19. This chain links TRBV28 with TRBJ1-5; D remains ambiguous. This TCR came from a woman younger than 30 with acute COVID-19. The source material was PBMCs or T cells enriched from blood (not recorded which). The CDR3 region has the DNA TGTGCCAGCAGTTTGGCCGGGTATGGACAGCCCCAGCATTTT. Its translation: CASSLAGYGQPQHF.